This TCR beta chain was profiled in a study of graft-versus-host responses after intestinal transplantation. Study-level information: Tacrolimus plus steroids were given to all recipients for around three years, preceded by anti-thymocyte globulin induction. Findings and caveats of the study: GvH clones appeared in recipient marrow, some first in ileum or blood. Individuals carrying graft-donor T cell macrochimerism showed high graft-versus-host to host-versus-graft clonal ratios in allografts.

The CDR3 is made up of 20 amino acids. Losses at the gene ends were 4 bases for V and 0 bases for J; bases not matched to a gene: 12. Looked up from germline, CDR1 is PRHDT and CDR2 is FYEKMQ (reference sequence). The repertoire was sequenced with immunoSEQ multiplex PCR; TCRdb's copy has only in-frame clones and lacks some. The profile shows tens of thousands of clones, approximately 88% of them singletons. Regarding this clone: Its antigen is currently unknown.

The material sequenced was unstimulated CD8+ T cells sorted from spleen or lymph node cells, taken before intestinal transplant. This clonotype was obtained from a human donor who received an intestinal transplant. This rearrangement joins TRBV13 to TRBJ2-1; 13 nucleotides agree with TRBD2. CDR3 bases: TGTGCCAGCAGCTCAACACCCGGGACTAGCGGGACGACCTCCTACAATGAGCAGTTCTTC. It yields the protein CASSSTPGTSGTTSYNEQFF.